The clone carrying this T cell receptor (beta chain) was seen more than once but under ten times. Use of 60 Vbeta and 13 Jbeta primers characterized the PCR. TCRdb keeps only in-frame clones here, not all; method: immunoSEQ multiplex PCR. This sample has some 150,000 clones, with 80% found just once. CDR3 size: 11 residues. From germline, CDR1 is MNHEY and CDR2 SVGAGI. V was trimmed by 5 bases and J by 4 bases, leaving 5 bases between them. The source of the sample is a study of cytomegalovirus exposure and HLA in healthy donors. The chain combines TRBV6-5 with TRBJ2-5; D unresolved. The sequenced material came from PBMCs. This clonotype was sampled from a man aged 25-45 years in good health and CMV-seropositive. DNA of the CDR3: TGTGCCAGCAGTCCAGGAGAGACCCAGTACTTC. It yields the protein CASSPGETQYF.